This is a list of T cell receptor beta chains from one sample in a study of T cell repertoires in aging, cancer and after chemotherapy. Each CDR3 protein gets one entry after TCRdb re-called the multiplex PCR reads with MiXCR. The sample carries 6,000 or so distinct CDR3 sequences, roughly 35% recorded once. The specimen sequenced was blood. These receptors all come from a human donor in good health. CDR3s include the opening cysteine and the closing phenylalanine or tryptophan. A D gene is named only where the DNA matches it firmly. For some rows the clone size is stated as once, few or many, or as a class when expanded; others skip it.

j_call: TRBJ1-2; d_call: TRBD1; v_call: TRBV6-5; clone_size: .; cdr3_nt: TGTGCCAGCGGGGACAGGGTCAACTATGGCTACACCTTC; cdr3_aa: CASGDRVNYGYTF
j_call: TRBJ2-6; d_call: .; v_call: TRBV6-1; clone_size: .; cdr3_nt: TGTGCCAGCAGTTTATGGGCGGGGAATGGGGCCAACGTCCTGACTTTC; cdr3_aa: CASSLWAGNGANVLTF
j_call: TRBJ2-7; d_call: TRBD2; v_call: TRBV20-1; clone_size: .; cdr3_nt: TGCAGTGCTAAAACTAGCGGGAGTCTCTACGAGCAGTACTTC; cdr3_aa: CSAKTSGSLYEQYF
j_call: TRBJ1-1; d_call: .; v_call: TRBV29-1; clone_size: few; cdr3_nt: TGCAGCGTTGTACAGGAGAACACTGAAGCTTTCTTT; cdr3_aa: CSVVQENTEAFF
j_call: TRBJ1-2; d_call: .; v_call: TRBV13; clone_size: .; cdr3_nt: TGTGCCAGCAGCAAGAGAGGGGCAGGGAACTATGGCTACACCTTC; cdr3_aa: CASSKRGAGNYGYTF
j_call: TRBJ1-5; d_call: TRBD1; v_call: TRBV19; clone_size: few; cdr3_nt: TGTGCCAGTAGTATAGGGGGACAGTCAGATCAGCCCCAGCATTTT; cdr3_aa: CASSIGGQSDQPQHF
j_call: TRBJ1-6; d_call: TRBD1; v_call: TRBV5-1; clone_size: .; cdr3_nt: TGCGCCAGCAGCCCCGGACAGGGGACCCTTTTGGTTAATTCACCCCTCCACTTT; cdr3_aa: CASSPGQGTLLVNSPLHF
j_call: TRBJ1-6; d_call: TRBD1; v_call: TRBV5-6; clone_size: .; cdr3_nt: TGTGCCAGCAGCTTGGCTACAGGGGGCGCGGGTTCACCCCTCCACTTT; cdr3_aa: CASSLATGGAGSPLHF
j_call: TRBJ2-7; d_call: .; v_call: TRBV27; clone_size: .; cdr3_nt: TGTGCCAGCAGTGGCAGCCTAAGCAACGAGCCGTACTTC; cdr3_aa: CASSGSLSNEPYF
j_call: TRBJ2-5; d_call: TRBD2; v_call: TRBV6-5; clone_size: few; cdr3_nt: TGTGCCAGCAGTTACTCGACGGTTAGCGGGAGGGCCACCGCCCAGTACTTC; cdr3_aa: CASSYSTVSGRATAQYF
j_call: TRBJ2-7; d_call: .; v_call: TRBV6-6; clone_size: few; cdr3_nt: TGTGCCAGCAGTGGGGACTTGCGACCTTACGAGCAGTACTTC; cdr3_aa: CASSGDLRPYEQYF
j_call: TRBJ2-1; d_call: TRBD1; v_call: TRBV6-1; clone_size: few; cdr3_nt: TGTGCCAGCAGCCAGAGGGGTTACGGACAGGGGTACCACAATGAGCAGTTCTTC; cdr3_aa: CASSQRGYGQGYHNEQFF
j_call: TRBJ2-7; d_call: .; v_call: TRBV6-5; clone_size: .; cdr3_nt: TGTGCCAGCAGTTACTCTTTTGGGGGGGGCCCGTCCTACGAGCAGTACTTC; cdr3_aa: CASSYSFGGGPSYEQYF
j_call: TRBJ2-2; d_call: .; v_call: TRBV28; clone_size: .; cdr3_nt: TGTGCCAGCACCCAGGTTAACACCGGGGAGCTGTTTTTT; cdr3_aa: CASTQVNTGELFF
j_call: TRBJ2-1; d_call: TRBD2; v_call: TRBV19; clone_size: .; cdr3_nt: TGTGCCAGTAGGGCACCTAGCGGGGGTTCCTACAATGAGCAGTTCTTC; cdr3_aa: CASRAPSGGSYNEQFF
j_call: TRBJ2-1; d_call: TRBD1; v_call: TRBV19; clone_size: few; cdr3_nt: TGTGCCAGTAGTTCGTGGACAGGGGACAATGAGCAGTTCTTC; cdr3_aa: CASSSWTGDNEQFF
j_call: TRBJ2-1; d_call: TRBD2; v_call: TRBV6-1; clone_size: .; cdr3_nt: TGTGCCAGCAGATTGACTAGCGGGGGTTTTACGCAGTTCTTC; cdr3_aa: CASRLTSGGFTQFF
j_call: TRBJ2-2; d_call: .; v_call: TRBV6-5; clone_size: .; cdr3_nt: TGTGCCAGCAGTTACTCGAACGGCAACCTGAACACCGGGGAGCTGTTTTTT; cdr3_aa: CASSYSNGNLNTGELFF
j_call: TRBJ1-6; d_call: .; v_call: TRBV29-1; clone_size: medium-sized; cdr3_nt: TGCAGCGCGAAGCAGGGAGATTCACCCCTCCACTTT; cdr3_aa: CSAKQGDSPLHF
j_call: TRBJ1-2; d_call: TRBD1; v_call: TRBV29-1; clone_size: few; cdr3_nt: TGCAGCGCTGAAACAGGGGTTTGGGGCTACACCTTC; cdr3_aa: CSAETGVWGYTF
j_call: TRBJ1-4; d_call: TRBD1; v_call: TRBV5-6; clone_size: .; cdr3_nt: TGTGCCAGCAGCTCCGGGACAGGGATGCAAACTAATGAAAAACTGTTTTTT; cdr3_aa: CASSSGTGMQTNEKLFF
j_call: TRBJ2-3; d_call: .; v_call: TRBV6-2/TRBV6-3; clone_size: .; cdr3_nt: TGTGCCAGCAGTTACTCAGAGGAAGGAGAAGGCTACGGAGCCGATACGCAGTATTTT; cdr3_aa: CASSYSEEGEGYGADTQYF